The rows below give T cell receptor beta chains drawn from one sample of a study of cytomegalovirus exposure and HLA in healthy donors. The table came from immunoSEQ multiplex PCR; TCRdb's copy has only in-frame clones and leaves some out. The sample has 250,000 to 300,000 clones, around 85% seen once; the top ten hold around 1%. Specimen: PBMCs. All receptors come from a woman between 18 and 29 years old in good health and CMV-seronegative. The CDR3 runs from the conserved cysteine through the conserved F or W. D genes are given only for firm matches. Clone size, where shown, is once, few, many, or a class for clones that have expanded.

TRBV27,-,TRBD2,TRBJ2-3,TGTGCCAGCAGTTTCCCCTCCGGACTAGCGGGTGCAGATACGCAGTATTTT,CASSFPSGLAGADTQYF
TRBV9,-,TRBD2,TRBJ2-1,TGTGCCAGCAGCGTAGACCCGGGACTAGCCACCAGGAATGAGCAGTTCTTC,CASSVDPGLATRNEQFF
TRBV5-1,few,TRBD1,TRBJ1-5,TGCGCCAGCAGCTGGGGGACAGGGGTTGATCAGCCCCAGCATTTT,CASSWGTGVDQPQHF
TRBV4-1,-,-,TRBJ2-2,TGCGCCAGCAGCCTTACGGGGGATAGGAACACCGGGGAGCTGTTTTTT,CASSLTGDRNTGELFF
TRBV30,-,TRBD1,TRBJ1-1,TGTGCCTGGAGCCAGGGGGACAGTCGACTCCCTTTCTTT,CAWSQGDSRLPFF
TRBV5-6,-,TRBD2,TRBJ2-2,TGTGCCAGCAGCCGACTAGCGGGAGTAGAAACCGGGGAGCTGTTTTTT,CASSRLAGVETGELFF
TRBV18,once,TRBD1,TRBJ2-1,TGTGCCAGCTCACCCGGACAGGGGCCTTACAATGAGCAGTTCTTC,CASSPGQGPYNEQFF
TRBV5-1,-,-,TRBJ2-7,TGCGCCAGCAGCTTTGACTTCGTCGAGCAGTACTTC,CASSFDFVEQYF
TRBV7-6,-,-,TRBJ1-2,TGTGCCAGCAGCCCCCTGGTGGAGACCAACTATGGCTACACCTTC,CASSPLVETNYGYTF
TRBV6-5,-,-,TRBJ2-3,TGTGCCAGCCAGGCCGCAGGTACAGATACGCAGTATTTT,CASQAAGTDTQYF
TRBV6-5,-,TRBD1,TRBJ1-1,TGTGCCAGCAGTTACTGGACAGGTAGTGAAGCTTTCTTT,CASSYWTGSEAFF
TRBV4-1,-,-,TRBJ2-2,TGCGCCAGCAGCCCCTTACTAGTAGACACCGGGGAGCTGTTTTTT,CASSPLLVDTGELFF
TRBV28,-,TRBD1,TRBJ2-7,TGTGCCAGCATATTTACAGGGGGCTCCTACGAGCAGTACTTC,CASIFTGGSYEQYF
TRBV6-5,-,TRBD1,TRBJ1-2,TGTGCCAGCAGTCCGGGACAGGGCGGCTACACCTTC,CASSPGQGGYTF
TRBV9,-,TRBD1,TRBJ2-7,TGTGCCAGCAGCGTAGGAATGACAGGGAACTACGAGCAGTACTTC,CASSVGMTGNYEQYF
TRBV6-1,-,-,TRBJ2-7,TGTGCCAGCAGTGAAATGAGGGCCGGGGGAGCGAAGGGTACGGAGCAGTACTTC,CASSEMRAGGAKGTEQYF
TRBV2,-,-,TRBJ2-3,TGTGCCAGCAGCCCGACAGGGGAGGGAGATACGCAGTATTTT,CASSPTGEGDTQYF
TRBV29-1,-,-,TRBJ1-5,TGCAGCGTTCGCGGGTCGGGCCCCAGCAATCAGCCCCAGCATTTT,CSVRGSGPSNQPQHF
TRBV4-3,-,-,TRBJ2-1,TGCGCCAGCAGCCAAGAAGGCAGGGGTGGCAATGAGCAGTTCTTC,CASSQEGRGGNEQFF
TRBV11-2,-,-,TRBJ2-2,TGTGCCAGCAGCTTAGATCTGGGACACGGGGAGCTGTTTTTT,CASSLDLGHGELFF
TRBV5-1,-,TRBD2,TRBJ2-1,TGCGCCAGCAGGTTAGCGGGAGGGCCGGACAATGAGCAGTTCTTC,CASRLAGGPDNEQFF
TRBV27,-,-,TRBJ1-1,TGTGCCAGCAGTTCGGGACGGGGGAAAGTCGAAGCTTTCTTT,CASSSGRGKVEAFF
TRBV29-1,-,TRBD1,TRBJ1-6,TGCAGCACCCAGACAGGGTCTACGGATTCACCCCTCCACTTT,CSTQTGSTDSPLHF
TRBV7-6,-,TRBD1,TRBJ1-2,TGTGCCAGCAGCTTAGAGCAGGGGGGATACTATGGCTACACCTTC,CASSLEQGGYYGYTF
TRBV18,-,-,TRBJ1-5,TGTGCCAGCTCGCAGGTGCAGGGGAGCAATCAGCCCCAGCATTTT,CASSQVQGSNQPQHF
TRBV27,-,-,TRBJ1-2,TGTGCCAGCAGTCCACAGCTTAACTATGGCTACACCTTC,CASSPQLNYGYTF
TRBV7-2,-,-,TRBJ1-2,TGTGCCAGCAGCTTACCTGCCCGGAGGGAGGGTGGCTACACCTTC,CASSLPARREGGYTF
TRBV11-3,few,TRBD2,TRBJ2-7,TGTGCCAGCAGCTTAACCCCGGGACTAACCTACGAGCAGTACTTC,CASSLTPGLTYEQYF
TRBV5-6,-,TRBD2,TRBJ2-1,TGTGCCCGCTACGGGGCATCGGGACTAGCGGGGAGGGGCTATGAGCAGTTCTTC,CARYGASGLAGRGYEQFF
TRBV29-1,-,TRBD2,TRBJ2-3,TGCAGCGTTGAGACCGGGACTAGCGGCGCAGATACGCAGTATTTT,CSVETGTSGADTQYF
TRBV10-3,-,TRBD1,TRBJ2-5,TGTGCCATCAGTGTCGGACAGGGGGCCGTGAAGGGGCGAGAGACCCAGTACTTC,CAISVGQGAVKGRETQYF